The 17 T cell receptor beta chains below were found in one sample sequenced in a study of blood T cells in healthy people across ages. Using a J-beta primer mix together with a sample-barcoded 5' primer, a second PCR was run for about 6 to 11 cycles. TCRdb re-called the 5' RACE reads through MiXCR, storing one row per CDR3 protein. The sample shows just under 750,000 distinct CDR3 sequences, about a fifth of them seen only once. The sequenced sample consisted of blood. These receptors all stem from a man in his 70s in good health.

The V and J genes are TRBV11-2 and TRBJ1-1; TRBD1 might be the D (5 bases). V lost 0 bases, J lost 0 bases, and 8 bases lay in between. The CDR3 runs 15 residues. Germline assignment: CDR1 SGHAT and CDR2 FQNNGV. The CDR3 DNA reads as TGTGCCAGCAGCTTAGAAGCACAGGTGAACACTGAAGCTTTCTTT. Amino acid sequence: CASSLEAQVNTEAFF. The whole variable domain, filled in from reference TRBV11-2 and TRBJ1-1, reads EAGVAQSPRYKIIEKRQSVAFWCNPISGHATLYWYQQILGQGPKLLIQFQNNGVVDDSQLPKDRFSAERLKGVDSTLKIQPAKLEDSAVYLCASSLEAQVNTEAFFGQGTRLTVV.

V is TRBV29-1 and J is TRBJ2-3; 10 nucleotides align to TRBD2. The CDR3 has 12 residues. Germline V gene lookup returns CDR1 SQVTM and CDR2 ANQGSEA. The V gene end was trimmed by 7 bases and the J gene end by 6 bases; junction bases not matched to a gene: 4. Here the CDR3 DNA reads TGCAGCGCCTTGGGACTAGCGGATACGCAGTATTTT. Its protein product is CSALGLADTQYF.

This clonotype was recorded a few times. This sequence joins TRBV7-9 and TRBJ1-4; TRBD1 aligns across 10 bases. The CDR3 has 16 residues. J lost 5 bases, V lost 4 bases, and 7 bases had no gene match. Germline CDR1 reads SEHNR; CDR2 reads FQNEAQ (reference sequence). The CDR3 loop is CASSWGQGTPNEKLFF. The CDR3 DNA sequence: TGTGCCAGCAGCTGGGGACAGGGGACGCCAAATGAAAAACTGTTTTTT.

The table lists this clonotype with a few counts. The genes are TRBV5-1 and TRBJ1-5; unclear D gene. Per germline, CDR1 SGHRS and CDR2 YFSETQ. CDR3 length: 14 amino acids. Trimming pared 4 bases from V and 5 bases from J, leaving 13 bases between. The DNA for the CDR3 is TGCGCCAGCAGCCTCGGGTCTAGGGATCAGCCCCAGCATTTT. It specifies CASSLGSRDQPQHF.

The DNA for the CDR3 is TGTGCCAGCACCGGGGATGCTGAAGCTTTCTTT. Residues: CASTGDAEAFF. The genes are TRBV6-6 and TRBJ1-1; D not resolved. The germline V gene has CDR1 MNHNY and CDR2 SVGAGI (reference sequence). CDR3 length equals 11 residues. Trimming took 7 bases from V and 6 from J, leaving 9 bases between them.

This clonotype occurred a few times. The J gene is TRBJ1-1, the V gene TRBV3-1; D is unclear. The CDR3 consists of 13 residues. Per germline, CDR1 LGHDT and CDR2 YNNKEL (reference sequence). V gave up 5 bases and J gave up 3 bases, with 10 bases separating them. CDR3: CASSGIRDTEAFF. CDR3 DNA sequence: TGTGCCAGCAGCGGGATTCGGGACACTGAAGCTTTCTTT.

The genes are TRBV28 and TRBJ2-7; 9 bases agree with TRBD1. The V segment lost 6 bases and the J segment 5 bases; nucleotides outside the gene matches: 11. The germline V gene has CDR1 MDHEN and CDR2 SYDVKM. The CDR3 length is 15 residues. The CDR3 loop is CASSPFRTGVDEQYF. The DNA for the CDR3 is TGTGCCAGCAGCCCTTTTCGGACAGGGGTGGACGAGCAGTACTTC.

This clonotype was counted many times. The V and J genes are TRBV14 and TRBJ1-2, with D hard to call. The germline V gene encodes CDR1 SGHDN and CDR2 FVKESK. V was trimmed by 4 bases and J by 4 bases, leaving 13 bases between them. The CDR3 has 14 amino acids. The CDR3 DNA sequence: TGTGCCAGCAGCCCCACGCAGGAGGCCTATGGCTACACCTTC. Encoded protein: CASSPTQEAYGYTF.

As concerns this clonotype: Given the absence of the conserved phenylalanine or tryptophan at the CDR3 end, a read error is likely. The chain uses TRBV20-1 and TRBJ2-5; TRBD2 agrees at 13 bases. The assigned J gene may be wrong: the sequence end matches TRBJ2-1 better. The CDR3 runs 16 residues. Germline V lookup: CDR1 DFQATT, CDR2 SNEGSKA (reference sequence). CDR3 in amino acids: CSARKSPGTSGMEQFS. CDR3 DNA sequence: TGCAGTGCAAGGAAAAGCCCCGGGACTAGCGGGATGGAGCAGTTCTCC.

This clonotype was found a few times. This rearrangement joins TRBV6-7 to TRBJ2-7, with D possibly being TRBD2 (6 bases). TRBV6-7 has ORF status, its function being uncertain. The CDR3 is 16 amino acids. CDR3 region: CASSYSAGSVTPQMDV. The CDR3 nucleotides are TGTGCCAGCAGTTACTCCGCCGGGAGTGTTACCCCCCAGATGGACGTC.

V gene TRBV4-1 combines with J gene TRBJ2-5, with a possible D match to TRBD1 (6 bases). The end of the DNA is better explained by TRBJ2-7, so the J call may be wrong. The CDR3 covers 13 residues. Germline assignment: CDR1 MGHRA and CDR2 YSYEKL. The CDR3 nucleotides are TGCGCCAGCAGCCAAGCACAGGGCTACGAGCAGTACTTC. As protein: CASSQAQGYEQYF.

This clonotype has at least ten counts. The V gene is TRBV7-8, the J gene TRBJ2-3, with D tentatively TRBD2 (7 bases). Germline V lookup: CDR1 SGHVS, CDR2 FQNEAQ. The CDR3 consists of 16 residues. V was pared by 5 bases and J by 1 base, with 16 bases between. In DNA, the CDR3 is TGTGCCAGCAGCGATGGGGGGGGGCACGGCACAGATACGCAGTATTTT. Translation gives CASSDGGGHGTDTQYF.

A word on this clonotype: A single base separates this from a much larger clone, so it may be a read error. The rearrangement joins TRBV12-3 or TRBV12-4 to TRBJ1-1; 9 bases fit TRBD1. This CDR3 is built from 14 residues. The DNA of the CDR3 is TGTGCCAGCGGATACAGGGGGCCGAACACTGGAGCTTTCTTT. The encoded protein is CASGYRGPNTGAFF.

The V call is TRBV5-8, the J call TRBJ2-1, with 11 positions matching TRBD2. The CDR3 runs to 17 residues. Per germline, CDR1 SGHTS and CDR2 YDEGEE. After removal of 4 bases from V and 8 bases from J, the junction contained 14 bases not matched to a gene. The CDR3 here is CASSPNSVSGGAYEQFF. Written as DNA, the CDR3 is TGTGCCAGCAGCCCAAACTCGGTTAGCGGGGGGGCCTATGAGCAGTTCTTC.

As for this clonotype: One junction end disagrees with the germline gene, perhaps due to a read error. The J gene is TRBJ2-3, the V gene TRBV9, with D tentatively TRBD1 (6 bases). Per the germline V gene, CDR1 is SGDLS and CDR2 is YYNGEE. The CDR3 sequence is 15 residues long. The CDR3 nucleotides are TGTGCCAGCAGCGTAGCGGGACAAAGCACGGATACGCAGTATTTT. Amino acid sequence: CASSVAGQSTDTQYF.

The CDR3 is CASSPAQGTIYNEQFF. In DNA form, the CDR3 reads TGTGCCAGCAGCCCAGCCCAGGGGACCATCTACAATGAGCAGTTCTTC. The rearrangement uses TRBV11-2 and TRBJ2-1, with D possibly matching TRBD1 (6 bases). CDR3 length: 16 amino acids. The V gene's germline CDR1 is SGHAT and CDR2 FQNNGV. Trimming cost V 5 bases and J 3 bases, with 17 bases left between them.

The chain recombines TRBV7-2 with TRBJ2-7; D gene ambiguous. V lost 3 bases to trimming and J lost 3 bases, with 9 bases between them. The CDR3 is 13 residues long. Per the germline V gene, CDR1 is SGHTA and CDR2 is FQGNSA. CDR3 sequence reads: CASSLNVGYEQYV. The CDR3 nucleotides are TGTGCCAGCAGCTTGAACGTGGGCTACGAGCAGTACGTC.